The 25 T cell receptor beta chains reported below all come from one sample, sequenced in a study of sequential checkpoint blockade in melanoma. TCRdb's table, derived via immunoSEQ multiplex PCR, lists solely in-frame clones and lacks some. The sample lists roughly 18,000 clones, about 74% occurring once. The treatment here: randomized to nivolumab then ipilimumab (arm A) or the reverse (arm B). The source material was CD8+ T cells sorted from blood (inferred from file names), sampled from a patient given nivolumab and ipilimumab in sequence. The receptors shown here come from a human donor with melanoma.

This chain links TRBV25-1 with TRBJ2-2; D call uncertain. The V gene's germline CDR1 is MGHDK and CDR2 SYGVNS. This CDR3 is 14 amino acids long. Trimming took 4 bases from V and 3 from J, leaving 9 bases between them. The CDR3 DNA is TGTGCCAGCAGTGCAGGCCCGGACACCGGGGAGCTGTTTTTT. Protein sequence: CASSAGPDTGELFF.

The CDR3 is CASRFSGSWGFANTGELFF. CDR3 DNA: TGTGCCAGCAGATTTAGCGGGAGTTGGGGTTTCGCGAACACCGGGGAGCTGTTTTTT. The chain recombines TRBV27 with TRBJ2-2; TRBD2 agrees at 9 bases. V lost 6 bases to trimming and J lost 0 bases; unmatched junction nucleotides: 14. The CDR3 length is 19 residues. The germline V gene has CDR1 MNHEY and CDR2 SMNVEV (reference sequence).

The V call is TRBV30, the J call TRBJ2-7; D possibly corresponds to TRBD1 (6 bases). Germline V gene sequence: CDR1 GTSNPN, CDR2 SVGIG (reference sequence). The CDR3 sequence is 11 residues long. V dropped 3 bases and J dropped 3 bases, with 6 bases sitting between them. The CDR3 DNA sequence: TGTGCCTGGAGGGACAGCTACGAGCAGTACTTC. Its translation: CAWRDSYEQYF.

This clone was observed once. The rearrangement uses TRBV4-1 and TRBJ1-5, with TRBD1 matching 7 bases. V lost 1 base, J lost 10 bases, and 10 bases stayed unmatched. CDR1 and CDR2 (germline): MGHRA, YSYEKL. The CDR3 has 15 residues. CDR3 sequence: CASSQAGTDALPQHF. The CDR3 nucleotides read TGCGCCAGCAGCCAAGCCGGGACAGACGCTTTACCCCAGCATTTT.

The gene calls are TRBV29-1 and TRBJ2-3; 8 bases are shared with TRBD2. With 1 base clipped from V and 2 bases from J, the junction kept 11 bases outside the gene matches. Germline assignment: CDR1 SQVTM and CDR2 ANQGSEA. The length of the CDR3 is 17 residues. The CDR3: CSVEGLGGSGTTDTQYF. The CDR3 nucleotides read TGCAGCGTTGAAGGCCTGGGTGGTAGCGGGACCACAGATACGCAGTATTTT.

The chain combines TRBV9 with TRBJ2-5, with 10 bases aligning to TRBD2. The germline V gene has CDR1 SGDLS and CDR2 YYNGEE. CDR3 length: 16 amino acids. V shed 3 bases and J 5 bases; nucleotides not matched to a gene: 10. Here the CDR3 reads CASSAASGSFRETQYF. CDR3 bases: TGTGCCAGCAGCGCGGCTAGCGGGAGCTTTAGGGAGACCCAGTACTTC.

The genes are TRBV6-4 and TRBJ2-2; the match to TRBD1 covers 8 bases. CDR3 length equals 15 residues. The V segment lost 5 bases and the J segment 3 bases; nucleotides outside the gene matches: 5. CDR1 and CDR2 (germline): MRHNA, SNTAGT. In DNA, the CDR3 is TGTGCCAGCAGTCTAGGACAGGGTGACACCGGGGAGCTGTTTTTT. Protein product: CASSLGQGDTGELFF.

This sequence joins TRBV19 and TRBJ2-1; 8 positions match TRBD2. The germline gives CDR1 LNHDA, CDR2 SQIVND (reference sequence). This CDR3 has 14 amino acids. After removal of 1 base from V and 9 bases from J, the junction contained 5 bases not matched to a gene. The CDR3 loop is CASSIGGLAGEQFF. The CDR3 DNA sequence: TGTGCCAGTAGTATAGGCGGACTAGCCGGTGAGCAGTTCTTC.

This sequence joins TRBV7-9 and TRBJ2-1; a possible D gene is TRBD2 (6 bases). CDR3 length: 15 amino acids. Trimming removed 1 base from V and 8 bases from J, with 15 bases in between. The germline V gene encodes CDR1 SEHNR and CDR2 FQNEAQ (reference sequence). Here the CDR3 DNA reads TGTGCCAGCAGCTTAGTACTGGCGGGAAGGGATGAGCAGTTCTTC. This codes for CASSLVLAGRDEQFF.

In this sample, this clone is medium-sized (0.01 to 0.1%). The chain links TRBV6-4 to TRBJ2-5; 9 bases are a match to TRBD2. CDR1 and CDR2 from the germline V gene are MRHNA and SNTAGT. J lost 3 bases, V lost 3 bases, and 5 bases had no gene match. The CDR3 sequence is 15 residues long. Here the CDR3 reads CASSELSGGKETQYF. The CDR3 DNA reads as TGTGCCAGCAGTGAACTTAGCGGGGGAAAAGAGACCCAGTACTTC.

By share, this clone counts as medium-sized. The chain uses TRBV18 and TRBJ1-6, with TRBD1 identical over 10 bases. CDR1 and CDR2 from the germline V gene are KGHSH and LQKENI. The CDR3 length is 18 residues. V lost 3 bases to trimming and J lost 4 bases; unmatched junction nucleotides: 9. The CDR3 protein is CASSPAPGQGTYNSPLHF. CDR3 sequence (DNA): TGTGCCAGCTCACCGGCACCGGGACAGGGGACTTATAATTCACCCCTCCACTTT.

The rearrangement joins TRBV4-1 to TRBJ2-1; TRBD2 matches at 12 bases. CDR1 and CDR2 (germline): MGHRA, YSYEKL. This CDR3 region has 17 residues. Trimming at V came to 5 bases and at J to 4 bases, leaving 9 bases not matched to a gene. The DNA for the CDR3 is TGCGCCAGCAGCAAGTGGACTAGCGGGGACAAGTACAATGAGCAGTTCTTC. Amino acids: CASSKWTSGDKYNEQFF.

The chain links TRBV12-2 to TRBJ2-7; the table's D call, TRBD2, was not checked against the DNA. TRBV12-2 has pseudogene status. The CDR3 runs to 15 residues. CDR3 in DNA: TGTGCAAGTCGCTTGCGCGGGGCGCGAACCTACGAGCAGTACTTC. It encodes CASRLRGARTYEQYF.

The chain couples TRBV27 to TRBJ2-5; 9 bases match TRBD1. The J call may be wrong; the DNA end is better matched by TRBJ2-7. Germline CDR1 reads MNHEY; CDR2 reads SMNVEV (reference sequence). The CDR3 is made up of 13 amino acids. The CDR3 is CASLGQGTYEQYF. The CDR3 region has the DNA TGTGCCAGCCTGGGACAGGGAACGTACGAGCAGTACTTC.

V usage is TRBV7-2 and J usage is TRBJ1-1, with 7 nucleotides matching TRBD1. Trimming at V came to 3 bases and at J to 2 bases, leaving 6 bases not matched to a gene. The CDR3 covers 15 residues. Germline V gene lookup returns CDR1 SGHTA and CDR2 FQGNSA. The CDR3 reads CASSLMAGGNTEAFF. CDR3 DNA sequence: TGTGCCAGCAGCTTGATGGCAGGGGGTAACACTGAAGCTTTCTTT.

The V and J genes are TRBV20-1 and TRBJ1-3; D gene uncertain. The CDR3 spans 11 residues. From germline, CDR1 is DFQATT and CDR2 SNEGSKA (reference sequence). With 6 bases removed from V and 4 bases from J, the gap between germline ends came to 7 bases. The CDR3 protein is CSARSGNTIYF. CDR3 DNA: TGCAGTGCACGGTCGGGAAACACCATATATTTT.

The rearrangement uses TRBV19 and TRBJ1-5; the match to TRBD1 covers 7 bases. J gave up 4 bases and V 4 bases, and 10 bases lay outside the gene matches. Germline CDR1 reads LNHDA; CDR2 reads SQIVND (reference sequence). CDR3 length: 16 residues. The CDR3 DNA reads as TGTGCCAGTAGTAGAGAGCCTACAGGGGTAAATCAGCCCCAGCATTTT. Protein sequence: CASSREPTGVNQPQHF.

The V and J genes are TRBV10-1 and TRBJ2-1; the D is unclear. The V gene lost 0 bases and the J gene lost 3 bases, with 6 bases spanning the gap. The CDR3 totals 14 residues. Germline CDR1 reads WNHNN; CDR2 reads SYGVQD (reference sequence). CDR3 nucleotides: TGCGCCAGCAGTGAGTCGGCTGACTACAATGAGCAGTTCTTC. Translated: CASSESADYNEQFF.

V and J are TRBV6-5 and TRBJ2-5; 9 nucleotides match TRBD2. The J call may be faulty, since TRBJ2-7 better matches the DNA end. CDR3 size: 15 residues. CDR1 is MNHEY, CDR2 SVGAGI, per germline. The CDR3: CASRPSTSGLYEQYF. The CDR3 DNA reads as TGTGCCAGCAGGCCTTCGACTAGCGGCCTCTACGAGCAGTACTTC.

The chain uses TRBV28 and TRBJ2-5, with a possible D match to TRBD2 (6 bases). Germline CDR1 and CDR2: MDHEN and SYDVKM. The ends were cut back, 3 bases at V and 1 base at J, with 15 bases in the middle. The CDR3 extends over 16 amino acids. CDR3 protein: CASSFYGRGAQETQYF. The CDR3 region has the DNA TGTGCCAGCAGTTTTTACGGGCGGGGCGCCCAAGAGACCCAGTACTTC.

The V gene is TRBV5-1, the J gene TRBJ1-2, with TRBD1 matching over 7 bases. CDR1 and CDR2 from the germline V gene are SGHRS and YFSETQ. V was clipped by 1 base and J by 4 bases; unmatched bases: 10. The CDR3 is 16 amino acids. The CDR3 DNA reads as TGCGCCAGCAGCTTGTTCCCTGGACAGGATCCCTATGGCTACACCTTC. Translated, it gives CASSLFPGQDPYGYTF.

This clone was picked up a small number of times. The rearrangement joins TRBV14 to TRBJ1-1; D gene unclear. The germline V gene has CDR1 SGHDN and CDR2 FVKESK. V was pared by 4 bases and J by 1 base, with 4 bases between. CDR3 size: 12 residues. The DNA of the CDR3 is TGTGCCAGCAGCCCCCAGAACACTGAAGCTTTCTTT. The encoded protein is CASSPQNTEAFF.

The genes are TRBV28 and TRBJ2-7; 10 bases match TRBD2. Losses at the gene ends were 6 bases for V and 5 bases for J; bases not matched to a gene: 16. Germline-derived CDR1 and CDR2 are MDHEN and SYDVKM. The CDR3 extends over 17 amino acids. CDR3 sequence (DNA): TGTGCCAGCAGCCCATGGACGGGTAGCGGGAGGTATGACGAGCAGTACTTC. Its protein is CASSPWTGSGRYDEQYF.

The table lists this clone with a few counts. The chain recombines TRBV7-2 with TRBJ2-7, with 9 bases identical to TRBD2. Per the germline V gene, CDR1 is SGHTA and CDR2 is FQGNSA. Unmatched junction bases numbered 11, after V lost 5 bases and J lost 3 bases. The CDR3 extends over 16 amino acids. CDR3 DNA: TGTGCCAGCAGCCCCACGGGACTAGCCCTCTTCTACGAGCAGTACTTC. Translating gives CASSPTGLALFYEQYF. Together with reference TRBV7-2 and TRBJ2-7, the CDR3 gives the full variable domain: GAGVSQSPSNKVTEKGKDVELRCDPISGHTALYWYRQSLGQGLEFLIYFQGNSAPDKSGLPSDRFSAERTGGSVSTLTIQRTQQEDSAVYLCASSPTGLALFYEQYFGPGTRLTVT.

The chain uses TRBV6-4 and TRBJ1-5, with unresolved D. The CDR3 length is 13 residues. Trimming stripped 4 bases from V and 0 bases from J, with 4 bases between. Germline V gene sequence: CDR1 MRHNA, CDR2 SNTAGT. The CDR3 reads CASSASSNQPQHF. In nucleotides, the CDR3 is TGTGCCAGCAGTGCCAGTAGCAATCAGCCCCAGCATTTT.